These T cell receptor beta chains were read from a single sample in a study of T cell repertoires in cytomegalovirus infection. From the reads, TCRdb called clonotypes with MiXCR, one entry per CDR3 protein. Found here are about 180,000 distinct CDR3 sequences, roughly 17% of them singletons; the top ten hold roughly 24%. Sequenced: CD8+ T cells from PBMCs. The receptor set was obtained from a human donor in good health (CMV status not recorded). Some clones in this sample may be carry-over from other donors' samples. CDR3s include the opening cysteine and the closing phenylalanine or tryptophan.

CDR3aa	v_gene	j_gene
CASGLPGGTEAFF	TRBV11-2	TRBJ1-1
CASSHGRDGSSYEQYF	TRBV7-2	TRBJ2-7
CASSEPPYEQYF	TRBV2	TRBJ2-7
CASSFDNQETQYF	TRBV5-4	TRBJ2-5
CAISESPASSGNTIYF	TRBV10-3	TRBJ1-3
CASSPSGFTDTEAFF	TRBV27	TRBJ1-1
CASSLGGEGEQFF	TRBV28	TRBJ2-1
CAWTVRGVAYEQYF	TRBV30	TRBJ2-7
CASSPKLGELFF	TRBV7-2	TRBJ2-2
CASSIGLGNEQFF	TRBV19	TRBJ2-1
CASSLYSQGRREKLFF	TRBV5-1	TRBJ1-4
CASSPNPWSGGADEQFF	TRBV7-6	TRBJ2-1
CASSSADGATNEKLFF	TRBV7-9	TRBJ1-4
CASSYEGGLAGGLSTDTQYF	TRBV7-2	TRBJ2-3
CASSGVYSGANVLTF	TRBV5-6	TRBJ2-6
CASSVAQQYQETQYF	TRBV7-8	TRBJ2-5
CASSPWTSPSSYEQFF	TRBV7-9	TRBJ2-1
CSGGQGAVGELFF	TRBV29-1	TRBJ2-2
CAISDVQGGLRNEQFF	TRBV10-3	TRBJ2-1
CASSYSSGGKNIQYF	TRBV6-6	TRBJ2-4
CASSLGAGGSYEQYF	TRBV7-3	TRBJ2-7
CASTDTRDGAEAFF	TRBV12-3/TRBV12-4	TRBJ1-1
CASSLSPSGESTDTQYF	TRBV11-2	TRBJ2-3
CASEGQGAEAFF	TRBV7-2	TRBJ1-1
CASSRSGVAQPQHF	TRBV7-6	TRBJ1-5